Shown below are 32 T cell receptor beta chains from a single sample sequenced in a study of regulatory T cells in long-lasting Graves disease. Construction of the TCR beta libraries employed iRepertoire HTBI primers in conjunction with Arm-PCR of CDR3 regions. TCRdb analysed the multiplex PCR reads with MiXCR anew, one entry per CDR3 protein. The sample yields approximately 390,000 distinct CDR3 sequences, around 15% seen once. Time point indicated: newly diagnosed GD, antithyroid drugs for less than 3 months. From PBMCs, RNA was extracted and then used to make the TCR library. In addition, the sample was reused for a study of T cells in Graves' hyperthyroidism and ophthalmopathy.

The sequencing here drew on peripheral blood mononuclear cells (PBMCs), taken at new diagnosis, from a patient treated with antithyroid drugs. The receptors here all came from a young woman with Graves disease.

The chain employs TRBV20-1 and TRBJ2-1; no clear D gene. V dropped 6 bases and J dropped 9 bases, with 18 bases sitting between them. Looked up from germline, CDR1 is DFQATT and CDR2 is SNEGSKA (reference sequence). The CDR3 is made up of 13 amino acids. CDR3: CSASAKNFGEQFF. In DNA, the CDR3 is TGCAGTGCCTCCGCAAAGAACTTCGGTGAGCAGTTCTTC.

A few counts support this clonotype. The rearrangement joins TRBV6-1 to TRBJ1-2; no clear D gene. Deletions cut 6 bases from V and 4 bases from J, with 12 bases between. This CDR3 comprises 13 residues. CDR1 MNHNS and CDR2 SASEGT come from the germline V gene. CDR3 nucleotides: TGTGCCAGCAGGACGGGCGAGAGCTATGGCTACACCTTC. Translated: CASRTGESYGYTF.

This clonotype was seen ten or more times. The genes are TRBV27 and TRBJ2-1, with 7 bases aligning to TRBD2. Germline-derived CDR1 and CDR2 are MNHEY and SMNVEV (reference sequence). The CDR3 sequence is 14 residues long. V trimming: 2 bases; J trimming: 4 bases; junction bases outside the gene matches: 2. The CDR3 DNA follows: TGTGCCAGCAGTTTACTAGCGGAATACAATGAGCAGTTCTTC. It is translated as CASSLLAEYNEQFF.

This clonotype showed up many times. The chain carries TRBV7-9 and TRBJ1-1, with 8 bases aligning to TRBD1. The CDR3 runs 17 residues. V dropped 3 bases and J dropped 0; count of bases not matched to a gene: 9. CDR1 is SEHNR, CDR2 FQNEAQ, per germline (reference sequence). CDR3 coding DNA: TGTGCCAGCAGCTTCAGCCGTCCAGGGGGCATGAACACTGAAGCTTTCTTT. It encodes CASSFSRPGGMNTEAFF.

As concerns this clonotype: This CDR3 is missing its conserved last phenylalanine or tryptophan, likely due to a read error. The rearrangement uses TRBV5-1 and TRBJ2-1; 9 positions agree with TRBD2. The germline V gene encodes CDR1 SGHRS and CDR2 YFSETQ. The J segment lost 3 bases and the V segment lost 2 bases, leaving 9 bases of the junction unmatched. The CDR3 contains 17 residues. In nucleotides, the CDR3 is TGCGCCAGCAGCTTAATTCCGACTAGCGGATTCTACAATGAGCAGTTCTCC. As protein: CASSLIPTSGFYNEQFS.

The chain recombines TRBV30 with TRBJ1-5; D gene unclear. Trimming took 1 base from V and 2 from J, leaving 6 bases between them. In germline, CDR1 is GTSNPN, CDR2 SVGIG (reference sequence). This CDR3 has 13 residues. The DNA for the CDR3 is TGTGCCTGGAGTGAGGGTGGCAATCAGCCCCAGCATTTT. This gives the protein CAWSEGGNQPQHF. Full variable domain (remainder filled in from reference TRBV30 and TRBJ1-5): SQTIHQWPATLVQPVGSPLSLECTVEGTSNPNLYWYRQAAGRGLQLLFYSVGIGQISSEVPQNLSASRPQDRQFILSSKKLLLSDSGFYLCAWSEGGNQPQHFGDGTRLSIL.

Many counts were recorded for this clonotype. The chain employs TRBV5-1 and TRBJ2-2; 11 nucleotides line up with TRBD2. Germline assignment: CDR1 SGHRS and CDR2 YFSETQ. Unmatched junction bases numbered 4, after V lost 1 base and J lost 5 bases. CDR3 length equals 16 residues. For the CDR3, the DNA is TGCGCCAGCAGCTTGACTAGCGGGAGTTATACCGGGGAGCTGTTTTTT. As protein: CASSLTSGSYTGELFF.

This clonotype was seen repeatedly, ten times or more. The chain carries TRBV7-9 and TRBJ1-5; 11 bases match TRBD1. This CDR3 contains 14 residues. Germline CDR1 and CDR2: SEHNR and FQNEAQ (reference sequence). The junction had 3 bases not matched to a gene; V was cut back by 5 bases and J by 6 bases. The chain's CDR3 is CASSAGQGVQPQHF. In DNA, the CDR3 is TGTGCCAGCAGCGCGGGACAGGGGGTTCAGCCCCAGCATTTT.

V gene TRBV29-1 combines with J gene TRBJ2-2, with D tentatively TRBD2 (6 bases). V gave up 8 bases and J gave up 5 bases, with 15 bases separating them. Germline-derived CDR1 and CDR2 are SQVTM and ANQGSEA. The CDR3 has 13 residues. DNA of the CDR3: TGCAGCTCCCGACGGGACTCAACCGGGGAGCTGTTTTTT. Amino acids: CSSRRDSTGELFF.

This clonotype was found a few times. The germline gene is not matched at one end of the junction; a read error may be the cause. The genes are TRBV6-1 and TRBJ2-1; TRBD1 aligns across 7 bases. The CDR3 length is 16 residues. The V gene's germline CDR1 is MNHNS and CDR2 SASEGT. CDR3: CASSAGQPPSYNQQFF. For the CDR3, the DNA is TGTGCCAGCAGTGCGGGACAGCCCCCCTCTTACAATCAGCAGTTCTTC.

This clonotype showed up many times. The gene calls are TRBV10-3 and TRBJ2-7; 7 bases align to TRBD1. This CDR3 is built from 14 residues. Germline CDR1 reads ENHRY; CDR2 reads SYGVKD. The V segment lost 6 bases and the J segment 5 bases; nucleotides outside the gene matches: 10. In nucleotides, the CDR3 is TGTGCCATCAGGGAGACAGGGACCCTGGACGAGCAGTACTTC. This gives the protein CAIRETGTLDEQYF.

This clonotype appeared many times. This rearrangement joins TRBV6-2 or TRBV6-3 to TRBJ1-1; D not certain. This CDR3 is 11 amino acids long. Germline assignment: CDR1 MNHEY and CDR2 SVGEGT. Deletions cut 5 bases from V and 9 bases from J, with 10 bases between. For the CDR3, the DNA is TGTGCCAGCAGTGAAACCGGGAAAGCTTTCTTT. It codes for CASSETGKAFF.

This clonotype turned up a few times. This could be a read error, since a much larger clone is one nucleotide away. The chain recombines TRBV3-1 with TRBJ1-3, with D perhaps TRBD1 (5 bases). V was pared by 3 bases and J by 3 bases, with 12 bases between. The CDR3 length is 15 residues. The germline CDR1 and CDR2 sequences are LGHDT and YNNKEL (reference sequence). CDR3 bases: TGTGCCAGCAGCCACCTCGGGGGTGGTGGAAACACCATATATTTT. Translation: CASSHLGGGGNTIYF.

Only a few counts were recorded for this clonotype. V gene TRBV4-1 combines with J gene TRBJ2-3; 12 bases are shared with TRBD2. V gave up 4 bases and J gave up 6 bases; unmatched junction bases: 5. The CDR3 sequence is 15 residues long. Germline V gives CDR1 MGHRA, CDR2 YSYEKL. The CDR3 sequence is CASSRRLAGADTQYF. The CDR3 region has the DNA TGCGCCAGCAGCCGACGACTAGCGGGAGCTGATACGCAGTATTTT.

In its sample, this clonotype was seen many times. This chain connects TRBV2 to TRBJ2-1; D unclear. Trimming cost V 1 base and J 5 bases, with 3 bases left between them. This CDR3 has 12 residues. CDR1 SNHLY and CDR2 FYNNEI come from the germline V gene. CDR3 sequence (DNA): TGTGCCAGCAGTGAAGTAGACAATGAGCAGTTCTTC. Protein sequence: CASSEVDNEQFF. The variable domain in full, with the rest retrieved from reference TRBV2 and TRBJ2-1, is EPEVTQTPSHQVTQMGQEVILRCVPISNHLYFYWYRQILGQKVEFLVSFYNNEISEKSEIFDDQFSVERPDGSNFTLKIRSTKLEDSAMYFCASSEVDNEQFFGPGTRLTVL.

This clonotype was seen many times. The chain links TRBV28 to TRBJ1-5; no reliable D call. Germline CDR1 and CDR2: MDHEN and SYDVKM. This CDR3 contains 17 residues. V dropped 3 bases and J dropped 0 bases, with 15 bases sitting between them. CDR3 DNA sequence: TGTGCCAGCAGTTTTTCCCCAGACGAGGATAGCAATCAGCCCCAGCATTTT. Translated, it gives CASSFSPDEDSNQPQHF.

The sample holds a few counts of this clonotype. The chain has TRBV7-9 and TRBJ2-6; 7 nucleotides match TRBD1. Germline loops: CDR1 SEHNR, CDR2 FQNEAQ (reference sequence). V shed 4 bases, J shed 5 bases, and the junction held 5 bases outside the gene matches. The CDR3 sequence is 15 residues long. CDR3 bases: TGTGCCAGCAGCTCCGACAGGGTCAGGGCCAACGTCCTGACTTTC. It codes for CASSSDRVRANVLTF.

V is TRBV11-2 and J is TRBJ2-1; D may be TRBD2 (7 bases). The CDR3 has 17 amino acids. The V end was cut by 3 bases, the J end by 0 bases, with 15 bases between. Germline-derived CDR1 and CDR2 are SGHAT and FQNNGV. The CDR3 region is CASSLGGALSSYNEQFF. In DNA, the CDR3 is TGTGCCAGCAGCTTGGGGGGGGCCCTAAGCTCCTACAATGAGCAGTTCTTC.

This clonotype was seen repeatedly, ten times or more. V usage is TRBV7-9 and J usage is TRBJ1-1, with TRBD1 matching 7 bases. CDR1 and CDR2 from the germline V gene are SEHNR and FQNEAQ (reference sequence). After removal of 4 bases from V and 7 bases from J, the junction contained 9 bases not matched to a gene. The CDR3 length is 14 residues. This chain's CDR3 is CASSSGQYQNEAFF. DNA of the CDR3: TGTGCCAGCAGCTCGGGACAGTATCAAAATGAAGCTTTCTTT.

This clonotype has at least ten counts. The rearrangement joins TRBV27 to TRBJ2-1; D is perhaps TRBD1 (5 bases). V was clipped by 3 bases and J by 0 bases, with 27 bases between them. There are 21 residues in the CDR3. In germline, CDR1 is MNHEY, CDR2 SMNVEV (reference sequence). CDR3 sequence reads: CASSFSMRQSFLPSSYNEQFF. The CDR3 nucleotides are TGTGCCAGCAGTTTCAGTATGAGACAGAGTTTTCTCCCCTCCTCCTACAATGAGCAGTTCTTC.

The chain is built from TRBV2 and TRBJ2-7; perhaps D is TRBD1 or TRBD2 (5 bases each). Germline V CDR1 and CDR2: SNHLY, FYNNEI. The CDR3 spans 12 residues. Trimming stripped 7 bases from V and 5 bases from J, with 12 bases between. Here the CDR3 reads CASNRWGNEQYF. In DNA, the CDR3 is TGTGCCAGCAACCGATGGGGGAACGAGCAGTACTTC. Filled out from reference TRBV2 and TRBJ2-7, the complete variable domain reads EPEVTQTPSHQVTQMGQEVILRCVPISNHLYFYWYRQILGQKVEFLVSFYNNEISEKSEIFDDQFSVERPDGSNFTLKIRSTKLEDSAMYFCASNRWGNEQYFGPGTRLTVT.

About this clonotype: Possible read error: a much larger clone is one base away. Here the CDR3 reads CSAGGASYEQYF. The CDR3 DNA reads TGCAGTGCTGGGGGCGCTTCCTACGAGCAGTACTTC. V usage is TRBV20-1 and J usage is TRBJ2-7; D is possibly TRBD1 (6 bases). V was clipped by 5 bases and J by 1 base, with 9 bases between them. Germline V gene lookup returns CDR1 DFQATT and CDR2 SNEGSKA (reference sequence). The CDR3 consists of 12 residues.

There are many counts of this clonotype. This chain joins TRBV10-3 and TRBJ2-3; tentative D call: TRBD2 (6 bases). CDR1 is ENHRY and CDR2 is SYGVKD in the germline V gene. The CDR3 extends over 13 amino acids. V lost 11 bases and J lost 0, with 12 bases in between. CDR3 region: CASHGTSTDTQYF. The CDR3 DNA sequence: TGTGCCTCCCACGGGACTAGCACAGATACGCAGTATTTT.

Concerning this clonotype: A much larger clone lies one base from this, so it may be a read error. The CDR3 protein is CASTSTEGRNQPQHF. DNA of the CDR3: TGTGCCAGCACATCGACAGAGGGCAGGAATCAGCCCCAGCATTTT. The V and J genes are TRBV28 and TRBJ1-5; D may be TRBD1 (5 bases). The ends were cut back, 7 bases at V and 4 bases at J, with 17 bases in the middle. Germline assignment: CDR1 MDHEN and CDR2 SYDVKM. CDR3 size: 15 residues.

This clonotype appeared many times. The chain uses TRBV20-1 and TRBJ2-7, with 7 nucleotides matching TRBD2. V shed 7 bases, J shed 3 bases, and the junction held 6 bases outside the gene matches. This CDR3 is built from 12 residues. Germline CDR1 DFQATT, CDR2 SNEGSKA (reference sequence). The CDR3 reads CSVGGGDYEQYF. The CDR3 nucleotides read TGCAGTGTAGGCGGGGGAGACTACGAGCAGTACTTC.

Concerning this clonotype: A much larger clone differs from this one at a single base, so this may be a read error. The V call is TRBV12-3 or TRBV12-4, the J call TRBJ1-1; D is unresolved. The CDR3 runs to 16 residues. The CDR3 nucleotides read TGTGTCAGCAGTTTCGCAGGCCCTGTAAGGAACACTGAAGCTTTCTTT. Protein: CVSSFAGPVRNTEAFF.

This clonotype was observed a few times. The CDR3 coding sequence is TGTGCCAGCAGCTCGACAGGGACTAGCAATCAGCCCCAGCATTTT. Protein product: CASSSTGTSNQPQHF. The chain has TRBV28 and TRBJ1-5, with 7 nucleotides matching TRBD1. The V gene's germline CDR1 is MDHEN and CDR2 SYDVKM. The CDR3 totals 15 residues. Germline trimming cut 6 bases from V and 0 bases from J; bases unmatched to any gene: 5.

This chain links TRBV2 with TRBJ1-6; D uncertain. The CDR3 spans 17 residues. The germline CDR1 and CDR2 sequences are SNHLY and FYNNEI. The ends were cut back, 5 bases at V and 0 bases at J, with 14 bases in the middle. This CDR3 is CASSLAPGSSYNSPLHF. The CDR3 coding sequence is TGTGCCAGCAGTCTAGCGCCGGGGAGCTCCTATAATTCACCCCTCCACTTT.

This clonotype was observed a handful of times. This chain links TRBV4-1 with TRBJ2-1; TRBD2 agrees at 12 bases. This CDR3 is 16 amino acids long. Germline V gene lookup returns CDR1 MGHRA and CDR2 YSYEKL. After removal of 1 base from V and 5 bases from J, the junction contained 3 bases not matched to a gene. CDR3 nucleotide sequence: TGCGCCAGCAGCCAAGGGACTAGCGGGATACACAATGAGCAGTTCTTC. It codes for CASSQGTSGIHNEQFF.

There are a few counts of this clonotype. This may stem from a read error, because a much larger clone lies one nucleotide away. The rearrangement joins TRBV28 to TRBJ1-5, with D perhaps matching TRBD1 (6 bases). Trimming stripped 6 bases from V and 2 bases from J, with 29 bases between. The CDR3 is 20 amino acids. Germline CDR1 reads MDHEN; CDR2 reads SYDVKM. The CDR3 protein is CASRESTGTGGNWGNQPQHF. CDR3 in DNA: TGTGCCAGCAGAGAAAGTACCGGGACCGGGGGCAATTGGGGCAATCAGCCCCAGCATTTT.

The sample holds a few counts of this clonotype. The chain recombines TRBV3-1 with TRBJ2-1, with unresolved D. Germline CDR1 reads LGHDT; CDR2 reads YNNKEL (reference sequence). This CDR3 contains 13 residues. Trimming cost V 6 bases and J 6 bases, with 12 bases left between them. This chain's CDR3 is CASRVEPGNEQFF. CDR3 coding DNA: TGTGCCAGCAGAGTCGAACCGGGCAATGAGCAGTTCTTC.

The CDR3 sequence: CASRRLGQGGFVGGYTF. The CDR3 nucleotides read TGTGCCAGCAGAAGACTCGGACAGGGGGGATTCGTGGGTGGCTACACCTTC. This sequence joins TRBV28 and TRBJ1-2; TRBD1 matches at 10 bases. With V trimmed by 6 bases and J by 7 bases, 17 bases remained unmatched. Germline V CDR1 and CDR2: MDHEN, SYDVKM. The CDR3 sequence is 17 residues long.